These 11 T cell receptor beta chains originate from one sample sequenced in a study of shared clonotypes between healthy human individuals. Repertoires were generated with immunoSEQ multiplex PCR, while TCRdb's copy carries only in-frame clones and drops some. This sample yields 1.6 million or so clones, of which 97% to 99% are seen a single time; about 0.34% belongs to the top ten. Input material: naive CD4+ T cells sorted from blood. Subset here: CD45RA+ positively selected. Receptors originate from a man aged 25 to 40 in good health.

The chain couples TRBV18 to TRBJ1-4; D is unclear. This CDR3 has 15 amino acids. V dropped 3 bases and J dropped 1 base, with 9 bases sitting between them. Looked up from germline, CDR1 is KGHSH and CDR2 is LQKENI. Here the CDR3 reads CASSPLSGTNEKLFF. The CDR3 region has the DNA TGTGCCAGCTCACCCCTCTCGGGAACTAATGAAAAACTGTTTTTT.

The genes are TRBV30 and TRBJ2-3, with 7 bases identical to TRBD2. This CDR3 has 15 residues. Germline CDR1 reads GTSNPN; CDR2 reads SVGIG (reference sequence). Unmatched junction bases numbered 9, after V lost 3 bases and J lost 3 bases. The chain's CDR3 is CAWRSRAGVTDTQYF. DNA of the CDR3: TGTGCCTGGAGATCTCGGGCGGGAGTAACAGATACGCAGTATTTT.

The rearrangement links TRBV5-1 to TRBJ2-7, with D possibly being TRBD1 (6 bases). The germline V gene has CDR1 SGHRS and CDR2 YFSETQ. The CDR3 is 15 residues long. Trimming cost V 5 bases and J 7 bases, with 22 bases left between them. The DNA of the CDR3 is TGCGCCAGCAGGCGGGCGGGTACAGGGAATATTGAGCAGTACTTC. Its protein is CASRRAGTGNIEQYF.

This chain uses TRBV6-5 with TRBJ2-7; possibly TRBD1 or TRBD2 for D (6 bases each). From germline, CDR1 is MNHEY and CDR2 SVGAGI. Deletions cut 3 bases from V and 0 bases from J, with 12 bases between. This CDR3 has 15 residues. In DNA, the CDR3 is TGTGCCAGCAGTTATACAGGGAGGAACTCCTACGAGCAGTACTTC. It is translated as CASSYTGRNSYEQYF.

The chain's CDR3 is CASSLEAGELFF. CDR3 DNA sequence: TGTGCCAGCAGCTTAGAGGCCGGGGAGCTGTTTTTT. The genes are TRBV7-2 and TRBJ2-2; D unclear. CDR3 size: 12 residues. Per germline, CDR1 SGHTA and CDR2 FQGNSA. The ends were cut back, 1 base at V and 6 bases at J, with 3 bases in the middle. The whole variable domain, remainder taken from reference TRBV7-2 and TRBJ2-2, is GAGVSQSPSNKVTEKGKDVELRCDPISGHTALYWYRQSLGQGLEFLIYFQGNSAPDKSGLPSDRFSAERTGGSVSTLTIQRTQQEDSAVYLCASSLEAGELFFGEGSRLTVL.

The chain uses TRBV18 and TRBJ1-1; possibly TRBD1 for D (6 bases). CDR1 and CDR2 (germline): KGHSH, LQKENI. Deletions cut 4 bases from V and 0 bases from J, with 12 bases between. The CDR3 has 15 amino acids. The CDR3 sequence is CASSQRQDMNTEAFF. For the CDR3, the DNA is TGTGCCAGCTCACAAAGACAGGATATGAACACTGAAGCTTTCTTT.

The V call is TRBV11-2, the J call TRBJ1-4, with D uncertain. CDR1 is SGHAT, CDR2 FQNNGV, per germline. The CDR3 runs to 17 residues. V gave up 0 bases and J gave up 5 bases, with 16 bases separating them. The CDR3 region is CASSLDPFPGLNEKLFF. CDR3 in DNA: TGTGCCAGCAGCTTAGATCCGTTCCCAGGACTGAATGAAAAACTGTTTTTT.

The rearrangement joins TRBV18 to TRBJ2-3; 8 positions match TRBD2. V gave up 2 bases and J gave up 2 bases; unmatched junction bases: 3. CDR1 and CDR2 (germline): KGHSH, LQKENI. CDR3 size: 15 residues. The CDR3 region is CASSPRAGVTDTQYF. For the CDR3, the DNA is TGTGCCAGCTCACCAAGAGCGGGGGTCACAGATACGCAGTATTTT.

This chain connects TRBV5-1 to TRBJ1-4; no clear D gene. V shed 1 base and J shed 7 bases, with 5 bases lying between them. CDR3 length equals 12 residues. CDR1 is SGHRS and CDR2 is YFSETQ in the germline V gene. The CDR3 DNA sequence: TGCGCCAGCAGCTTGAGTTTTGAAAAACTGTTTTTT. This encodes CASSLSFEKLFF.

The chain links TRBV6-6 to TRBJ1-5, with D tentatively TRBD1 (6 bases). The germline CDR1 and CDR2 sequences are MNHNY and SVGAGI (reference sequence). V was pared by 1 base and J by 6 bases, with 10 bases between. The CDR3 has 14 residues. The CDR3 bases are TGTGCCAGCAGTTACTGGGGGCTGGGTCAGCCCCAGCATTTT. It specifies CASSYWGLGQPQHF.

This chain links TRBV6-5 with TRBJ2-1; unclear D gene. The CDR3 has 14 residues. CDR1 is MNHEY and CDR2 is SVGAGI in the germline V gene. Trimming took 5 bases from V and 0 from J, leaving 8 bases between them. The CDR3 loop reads CASSPVSSYNEQFF. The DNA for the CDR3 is TGTGCCAGCAGTCCGGTTAGCTCCTACAATGAGCAGTTCTTC.